This TCR beta chain was observed in a study of cytomegalovirus exposure and HLA in healthy donors. About the study: The Caucasian-associated ancestry cluster held 65% to 90% of 300 to 500 genotyped donors. Whole-study results and caveats: Another analysis was done later, and it associated around 15,000 TCR beta sequences with HLA alleles at 0.05 false discovery rate.

CDR3 size: 16 residues. Germline V lookup: CDR1 LNHDA, CDR2 SQIVND (reference sequence). The V gene lost 7 bases and the J gene lost 7 bases, with 25 bases spanning the gap. Amplification used 60 Vbeta primers and 13 Jbeta primers. The data were produced by immunoSEQ multiplex PCR, yet TCRdb's version contains in-frame clones alone and is incomplete. Among over 150,000 clones, about 81% were seen once, and the ten largest hold roughly 1.6%. On this clone: Antigen: not known.

V gene TRBV19 combines with J gene TRBJ1-2; D not certain. The sample comprised PBMCs. The TCR sequence derives from a girl aged 5-17 years in good health and CMV-seropositive. The CDR3 sequence: CASKSSRTLETGGYTF. The DNA for the CDR3 is TGTGCCAGTAAATCCAGCCGGACTTTGGAGACGGGTGGCTACACCTTC.